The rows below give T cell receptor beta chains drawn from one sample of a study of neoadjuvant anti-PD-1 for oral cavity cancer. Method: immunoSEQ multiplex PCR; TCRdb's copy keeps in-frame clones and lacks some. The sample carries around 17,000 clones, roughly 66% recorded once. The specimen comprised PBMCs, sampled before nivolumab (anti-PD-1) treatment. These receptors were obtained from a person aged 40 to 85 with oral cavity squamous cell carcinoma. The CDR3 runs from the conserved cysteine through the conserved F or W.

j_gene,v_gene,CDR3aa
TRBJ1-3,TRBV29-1,CSVSVEAGNTIYF
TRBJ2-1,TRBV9,CASSVVGETRDEQFF
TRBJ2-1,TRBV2,CASSDRDSKRGEQFF
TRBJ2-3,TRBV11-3,CASSLGLETDTQYF
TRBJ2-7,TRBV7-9,CASSRPGSYEQYF
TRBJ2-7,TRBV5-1,CASSLTGQSYEQYF
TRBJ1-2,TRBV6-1,CASTLTGAYGYTF
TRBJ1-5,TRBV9,CASSVDGVQRPQHF
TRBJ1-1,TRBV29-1,CSGEPGGTEAFF
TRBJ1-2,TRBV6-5,CASSYPSANTNYGYTF
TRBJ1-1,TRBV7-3,CASSEIVGAEAFF
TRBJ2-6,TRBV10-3,CAIKGDTGANVLTF
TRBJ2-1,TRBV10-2,CASSGGRNKGVYNEQFF
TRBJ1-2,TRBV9,CASSADSNYGYTF
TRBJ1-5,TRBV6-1,CASSESLPGNNQPQHF
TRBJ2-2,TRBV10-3,CAISDPGRGYTGELFF
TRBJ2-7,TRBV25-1,CASPGGGEQYF
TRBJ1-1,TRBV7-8,CASSSQRQNTEAFF
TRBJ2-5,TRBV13,CASSLGLGDETQYF
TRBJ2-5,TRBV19,CASSPSSGRAGETQYF
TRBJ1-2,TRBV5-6,CASSGTLTGDYGYTF
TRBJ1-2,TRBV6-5,CASSYLRTGGAGYTF
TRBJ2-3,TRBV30,CAWQLGRSADTQYF
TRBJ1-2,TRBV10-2,CASSDGMARYGYTF
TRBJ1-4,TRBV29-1,CSVVSGARDEKLFF
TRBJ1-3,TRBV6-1,CASSGRGAKASGNTIYF
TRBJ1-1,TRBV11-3,CASSLGRGNTEAFF